The clone carrying this T cell receptor beta chain was counted between two and nine times. The data are from a study of cytomegalovirus exposure and HLA in healthy donors. TCRdb's table, derived via immunoSEQ multiplex PCR, lists solely in-frame clones and lacks some. Of over 150,000 clones in the sample, about 88% were seen once. The specimen sequenced was PBMCs. This TCR derives from a man aged 18 to 30 in good health and CMV-seropositive.

The CDR3 DNA follows: TGTGCCAGTAAGTGGCGGGGCGCAAACACTGAAGCTTTCTTT. This translates into CASKWRGANTEAFF. The chain joins TRBV19 to TRBJ1-1; D might be TRBD1 (5 bases). Germline CDR1 reads LNHDA; CDR2 reads SQIVND (reference sequence). Trimming shortened V by 7 bases and J by 2 bases, and 14 bases separated the two germline ends. This CDR3 contains 14 residues.